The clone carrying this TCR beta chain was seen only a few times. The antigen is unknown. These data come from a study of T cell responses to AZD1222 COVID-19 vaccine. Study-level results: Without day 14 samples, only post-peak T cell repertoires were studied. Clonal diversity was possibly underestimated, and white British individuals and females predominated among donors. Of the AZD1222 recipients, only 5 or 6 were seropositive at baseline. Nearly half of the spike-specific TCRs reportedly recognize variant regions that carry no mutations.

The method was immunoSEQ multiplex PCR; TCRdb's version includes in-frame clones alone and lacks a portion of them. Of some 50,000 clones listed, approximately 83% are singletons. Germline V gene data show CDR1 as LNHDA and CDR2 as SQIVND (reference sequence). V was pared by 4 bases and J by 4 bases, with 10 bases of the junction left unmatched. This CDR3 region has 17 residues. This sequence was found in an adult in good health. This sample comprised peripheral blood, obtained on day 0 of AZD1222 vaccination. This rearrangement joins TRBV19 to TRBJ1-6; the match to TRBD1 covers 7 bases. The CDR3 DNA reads TGTGCCAGTAGTACTGGGCAGGGGGATTGGTATAATTCACCCCTCCACTTT. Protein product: CASSTGQGDWYNSPLHF.